A single sample is the source of the 12 T cell receptor beta chains below, sequenced in a study of T cell responses to AZD1222 COVID-19 vaccine. The repertoire was sequenced with immunoSEQ multiplex PCR; TCRdb's copy has only in-frame clones and lacks some. The repertoire holds about 76,000 clones, with 65% to 80% as singletons. The sequencing used peripheral blood, collected 28 days after the second dose of the MenACWY control vaccine. Receptors originate from an adult who received the MenACWY meningococcal vaccine as a control.

The chain has TRBV14 and TRBJ2-5; 12 positions match TRBD2. Unmatched junction bases numbered 13, after V lost 5 bases and J lost 9 bases. There are 16 residues in the CDR3. Germline V gene sequence: CDR1 SGHDN, CDR2 FVKESK. CDR3 region: CASSTRLAGEAGSQYF. DNA for the CDR3: TGTGCCAGCAGCACGCGACTAGCGGGGGAGGCAGGGTCCCAGTACTTC. Full variable domain (missing parts from reference TRBV14 and TRBJ2-5): EAGVTQFPSHSVIEKGQTVTLRCDPISGHDNLYWYRRVMGKEIKFLLHFVKESKQDESGMPNNRFLAERTGGTYSTLKVQPAELEDSGVYFCASSTRLAGEAGSQYFGPGTRLLVL.

The chain has TRBV10-3 and TRBJ1-1; D is perhaps TRBD1 (6 bases). This CDR3 contains 15 residues. V dropped 6 bases and J dropped 2 bases, with 16 bases sitting between them. The germline gives CDR1 ENHRY, CDR2 SYGVKD. The CDR3 region has the DNA TGTGCCATCAGAAGTATTACAGGGCCTAACACTGAAGCTTTCTTT. Its translation: CAIRSITGPNTEAFF.

This chain uses TRBV19 with TRBJ2-2, with TRBD2 as a possible D gene (7 bases). The CDR3 covers 15 residues. Trimming pared 3 bases from V and 3 bases from J, leaving 11 bases between. CDR1 and CDR2 from the germline V gene are LNHDA and SQIVND (reference sequence). CDR3 loop: CASSMGRGDTGELFF. In DNA form, the CDR3 reads TGTGCCAGTAGTATGGGGAGGGGGGACACCGGGGAGCTGTTTTTT.

The chain uses TRBV19 and TRBJ1-2; 7 nucleotides match TRBD1. The CDR3 consists of 18 residues. Germline assignment: CDR1 LNHDA and CDR2 SQIVND (reference sequence). Unmatched junction bases numbered 21, after V lost 5 bases and J lost 6 bases. The CDR3 region has the DNA TGTGCCAGTAGTCCCTTCTTTCCTACGGGACAGAGTGATGATGGCTACACCTTC. This translates into CASSPFFPTGQSDDGYTF.

The CDR3 coding sequence is TGTGCCAGCAGTGTGTTACACTCCTATAATTCACCCCTCCACTTT. Protein product: CASSVLHSYNSPLHF. The chain links TRBV2 to TRBJ1-6; D is undetermined. V lost 4 bases and J lost 0, with 7 bases in between. The CDR3 totals 15 residues. CDR1 and CDR2 from the germline V gene are SNHLY and FYNNEI.

This clone was found once. The rearrangement uses TRBV20-1 and TRBJ1-1, with D unclear. V lost 3 bases, J lost 6 bases, and 23 bases lay in between. CDR1 is DFQATT and CDR2 is SNEGSKA in the germline V gene (reference sequence). The CDR3 is 16 amino acids. CDR3 sequence reads: CSASQYGRSEGAEAFF. Here the CDR3 DNA reads TGCAGTGCTAGTCAGTATGGCAGGAGTGAGGGCGCTGAAGCTTTCTTT.

The chain combines TRBV3-1 (or the pseudogene TRBV3-2) with TRBJ2-7; D unresolved. The V end was cut by 0 bases, the J end by 2 bases, with 5 bases between. Germline CDR1 and CDR2: LGHDT and YNNKEL (reference sequence). The CDR3 is 13 amino acids. CDR3 DNA: TGTGCCAGCAGCCAAGACAGGACCTACGAGCAGTACTTC. Translation gives CASSQDRTYEQYF.

The chain is built from TRBV6-2 or TRBV6-3 and TRBJ2-1; D call uncertain. V lost 0 bases, J lost 0 bases, and 9 bases lay in between. Germline CDR1 is MNHEY and CDR2 is SVGEGT. The CDR3 runs to 16 residues. The chain's CDR3 is CASSYSRQGSYNEQFF. The CDR3 DNA follows: TGTGCCAGCAGTTACTCTCGACAAGGCTCCTACAATGAGCAGTTCTTC.

The rearrangement joins TRBV2 to TRBJ2-3; D uncertain. The germline CDR1 and CDR2 sequences are SNHLY and FYNNEI. This CDR3 is built from 15 residues. Trimming shortened V by 7 bases and J by 3 bases, and 17 bases separated the two germline ends. The CDR3 nucleotides are TGTGCCAGCATTAAAACGGAGTCGGCGACAGATACGCAGTATTTT. This gives the protein CASIKTESATDTQYF.

This clone was seen only once. The V and J genes are TRBV29-1 and TRBJ2-1; D is possibly TRBD2 (6 bases). V dropped 1 base and J dropped 8 bases, with 12 bases sitting between them. CDR1 is SQVTM and CDR2 is ANQGSEA in the germline V gene. The CDR3 spans 13 residues. In DNA, the CDR3 is TGCAGCGTTGAAGGCAGGGCGGGATATGAGCAGTTCTTC. Protein sequence: CSVEGRAGYEQFF.

V gene TRBV23-1 combines with J gene TRBJ2-1, with D uncertain. TRBV23-1 is flagged as an ORF with uncertain function. V was shortened by 0 bases and J by 6 bases, with 6 bases between the two germline ends. The CDR3 runs to 13 residues. DNA for the CDR3: TGCGCCAGCAGTCAATCCCAGGTCAATGAGCAGTTCTTC. It translates to CASSQSQVNEQFF.

This chain uses TRBV30 with TRBJ1-2, with D hard to call. CDR1 is GTSNPN, CDR2 SVGIG, per germline (reference sequence). V lost 2 bases, J lost 1 base, and 5 bases lay in between. The CDR3 is 12 amino acids. Here the CDR3 reads CAWSLINYGYTF. The CDR3 region has the DNA TGTGCCTGGAGTCTCATTAACTATGGCTACACCTTC.